One and the same sample provided the 8 T cell receptor beta chains below, sequenced in a study of T cells in Graves' hyperthyroidism and ophthalmopathy. What was amplified from RNA transcripts were TCR beta CDR3 regions. Carried out on the TCR CDR3, a first-round RT-PCR used the HTBI primer set. One entry per CDR3 protein, called by TCRdb with MiXCR from the multiplex PCR reads. The table includes approximately 560,000 distinct CDR3 sequences, about a sixth detected once. Sequencing was carried out using blood. These receptors were obtained from a woman younger than 45 with Graves' hyperthyroidism.

This clonotype has ten or more counts. This chain uses TRBV7-2 with TRBJ2-3; D is unresolved. The germline gives CDR1 SGHTA, CDR2 FQGNSA. The CDR3 extends over 15 amino acids. V dropped 5 bases and J dropped 2 bases, with 14 bases sitting between them. CDR3 sequence: CASSARSAPTDTQYF. For the CDR3, the DNA is TGTGCCAGCAGCGCTAGGTCCGCTCCCACAGATACGCAGTATTTT.

For this clonotype: One base away lies a much larger clone, so this may be a sequencing read error. This rearrangement joins TRBV7-9 to TRBJ2-3; tentatively, D is TRBD1 (6 bases). Germline V gene lookup returns CDR1 SEHNR and CDR2 FQNEAQ (reference sequence). There are 14 residues in the CDR3. The DNA of the CDR3 is TGTACCAGCAGCTCAGGGGTGGAAAAAGATACGCAGTATTTT. It yields the protein CTSSSGVEKDTQYF.

This clonotype was counted many times. The chain employs TRBV7-2 and TRBJ2-3, with no clear D. With 2 bases removed from V and 2 bases from J, the gap between germline ends came to 17 bases. The length of the CDR3 is 17 residues. Germline CDR1 reads SGHTA; CDR2 reads FQGNSA. The CDR3 bases are TGTGCCAGCAGCTTAAATTTCCGGATAGACACCACAGATACGCAGTATTTT. It specifies CASSLNFRIDTTDTQYF. The full variable domain, completed using reference TRBV7-2 and TRBJ2-3, is GAGVSQSPSNKVTEKGKDVELRCDPISGHTALYWYRQSLGQGLEFLIYFQGNSAPDKSGLPSDRFSAERTGGSVSTLTIQRTQQEDSAVYLCASSLNFRIDTTDTQYFGPGTRLTVL.

This clonotype was counted at least ten times. This rearrangement joins TRBV5-6 to TRBJ2-7; D is unresolved. Germline lookup yields CDR1 SGHDT and CDR2 YYEEEE. The CDR3 spans 13 residues. Trimming took 4 bases from V and 3 from J, leaving 11 bases between them. In DNA, the CDR3 is TGTGCCAGCAGCAAGGCAACGAACTACGAGCAGTACTTC. Translating gives CASSKATNYEQYF.

Points on this clonotype: Since a much larger clone is just one base distant, this may be a read error. The chain couples TRBV6-9 to TRBJ2-6; no definite D call. CDR1 MNHGY and CDR2 SVAAGI come from the germline V gene. CDR3 size: 16 residues. Trimming stripped 10 bases from V and 0 bases from J, with 16 bases between. The CDR3 DNA reads TGTGCCACACTTAGACTCCCGGACTCTGGGGCCAACGTCCTGACTTTC. It yields the protein CATLRLPDSGANVLTF.

This clonotype was recorded at least ten times. The J gene is TRBJ2-7, the V gene TRBV5-1; unclear D gene. CDR3 length equals 14 residues. Trimming took 0 bases from V and 2 from J, leaving 9 bases between them. Germline CDR1 is SGHRS and CDR2 is YFSETQ. CDR3 sequence (DNA): TGCGCCAGCAGCTTGGAAGTGGAAGCCTACGAGCAGTACTTC. Translation: CASSLEVEAYEQYF.

This clonotype came up a few times. V is TRBV29-1 and J is TRBJ2-3; no reliable D call. V was shortened by 5 bases and J by 0 bases, with 9 bases between the two germline ends. This CDR3 spans 13 amino acids. Germline CDR1 and CDR2: SQVTM and ANQGSEA. The CDR3 protein is CSVTAASTDTQYF. In DNA form, the CDR3 reads TGCAGCGTTACCGCGGCTAGCACAGATACGCAGTATTTT.

This clonotype was counted ten times or more. The chain recombines TRBV10-3 with TRBJ2-7; D not resolved. V shed 5 bases and J shed 4 bases, with 15 bases lying between them. CDR3 size: 14 residues. Looked up from germline, CDR1 is ENHRY and CDR2 is SYGVKD. The CDR3 sequence is CAISPGEVKYEQYF. CDR3 nucleotide sequence: TGTGCCATCAGTCCGGGTGAGGTGAAGTACGAGCAGTACTTC.